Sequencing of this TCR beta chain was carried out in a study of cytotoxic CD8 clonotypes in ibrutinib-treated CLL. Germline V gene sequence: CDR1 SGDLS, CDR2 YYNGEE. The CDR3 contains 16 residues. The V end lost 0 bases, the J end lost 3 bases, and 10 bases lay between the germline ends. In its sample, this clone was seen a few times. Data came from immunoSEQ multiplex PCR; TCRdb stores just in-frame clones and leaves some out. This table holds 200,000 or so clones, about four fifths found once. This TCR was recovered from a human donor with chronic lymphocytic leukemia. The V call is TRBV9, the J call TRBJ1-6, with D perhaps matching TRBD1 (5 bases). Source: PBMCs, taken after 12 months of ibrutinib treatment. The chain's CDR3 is CASSVAGDRYNSPLHF. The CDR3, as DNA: TGTGCCAGCAGCGTAGCGGGGGACCGCTATAATTCACCCCTCCACTTT. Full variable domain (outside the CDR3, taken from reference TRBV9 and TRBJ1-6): DSGVTQTPKHLITATGQRVTLRCSPRSGDLSVYWYQQSLDQGLQFLIQYYNGEERAKGNILERFSAQQFPDLHSELNLSSLELGDSALYFCASSVAGDRYNSPLHFGNGTRLTVT.